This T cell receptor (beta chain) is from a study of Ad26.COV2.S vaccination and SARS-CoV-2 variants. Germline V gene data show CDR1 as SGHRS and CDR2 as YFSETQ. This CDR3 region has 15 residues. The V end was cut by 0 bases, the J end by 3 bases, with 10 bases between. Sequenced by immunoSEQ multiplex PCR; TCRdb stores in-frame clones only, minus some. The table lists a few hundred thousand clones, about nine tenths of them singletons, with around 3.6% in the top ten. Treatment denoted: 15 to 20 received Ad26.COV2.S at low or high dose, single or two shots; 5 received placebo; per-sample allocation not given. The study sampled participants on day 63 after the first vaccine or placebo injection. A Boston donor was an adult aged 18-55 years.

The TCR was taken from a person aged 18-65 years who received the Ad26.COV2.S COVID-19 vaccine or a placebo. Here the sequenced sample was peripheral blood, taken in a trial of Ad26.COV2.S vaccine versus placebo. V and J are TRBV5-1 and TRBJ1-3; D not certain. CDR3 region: CASSLVGLSGNTIYF. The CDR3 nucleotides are TGCGCCAGCAGCTTGGTTGGTTTGAGTGGAAACACCATATATTTT.